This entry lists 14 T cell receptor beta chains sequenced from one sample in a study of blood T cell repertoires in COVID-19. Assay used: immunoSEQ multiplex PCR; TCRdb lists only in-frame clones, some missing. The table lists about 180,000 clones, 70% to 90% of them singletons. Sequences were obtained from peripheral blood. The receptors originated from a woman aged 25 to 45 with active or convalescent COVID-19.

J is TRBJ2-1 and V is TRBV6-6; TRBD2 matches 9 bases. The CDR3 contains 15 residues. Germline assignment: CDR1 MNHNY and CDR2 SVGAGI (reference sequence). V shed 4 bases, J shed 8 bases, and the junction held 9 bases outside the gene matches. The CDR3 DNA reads TGTGCCAGCAGTTTAGGGCGGGGGGGGCGCGATGAGCAGTTCTTC. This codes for CASSLGRGGRDEQFF.

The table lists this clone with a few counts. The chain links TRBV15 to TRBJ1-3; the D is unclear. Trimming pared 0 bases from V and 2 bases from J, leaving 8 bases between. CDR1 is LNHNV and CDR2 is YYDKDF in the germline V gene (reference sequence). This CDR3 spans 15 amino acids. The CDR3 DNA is TGTGCCACCAGCAGAGACGGGGAAGCTGGAAACACCATATATTTT. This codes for CATSRDGEAGNTIYF.

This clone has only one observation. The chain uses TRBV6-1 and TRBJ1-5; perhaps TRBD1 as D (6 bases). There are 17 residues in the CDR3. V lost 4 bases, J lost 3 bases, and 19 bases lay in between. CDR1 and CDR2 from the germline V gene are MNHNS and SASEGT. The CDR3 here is CASSGVRSGGINQPQHF. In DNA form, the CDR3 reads TGTGCCAGCAGTGGGGTCAGGAGCGGGGGCATCAATCAGCCCCAGCATTTT.

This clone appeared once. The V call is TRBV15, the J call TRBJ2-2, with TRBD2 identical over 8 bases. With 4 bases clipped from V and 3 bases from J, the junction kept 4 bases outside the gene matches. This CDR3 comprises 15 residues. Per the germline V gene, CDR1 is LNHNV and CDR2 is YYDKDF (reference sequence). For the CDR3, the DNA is TGTGCCACCAGCACTTCGGGGGGGCACACCGGGGAGCTGTTTTTT. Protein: CATSTSGGHTGELFF.

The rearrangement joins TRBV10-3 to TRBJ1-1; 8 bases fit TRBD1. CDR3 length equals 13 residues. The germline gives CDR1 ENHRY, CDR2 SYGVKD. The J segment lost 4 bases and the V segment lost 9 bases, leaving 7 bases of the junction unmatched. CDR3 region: CAIRTGKGTEAFF. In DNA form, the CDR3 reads TGTGCCATTCGGACAGGGAAAGGCACTGAAGCTTTCTTT.

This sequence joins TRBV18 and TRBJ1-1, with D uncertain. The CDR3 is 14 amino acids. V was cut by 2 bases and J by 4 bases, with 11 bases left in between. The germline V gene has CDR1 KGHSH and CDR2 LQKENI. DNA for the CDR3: TGTGCCAGCTCACCAGTACAGTTGATCACTGAAGCTTTCTTT. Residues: CASSPVQLITEAFF.

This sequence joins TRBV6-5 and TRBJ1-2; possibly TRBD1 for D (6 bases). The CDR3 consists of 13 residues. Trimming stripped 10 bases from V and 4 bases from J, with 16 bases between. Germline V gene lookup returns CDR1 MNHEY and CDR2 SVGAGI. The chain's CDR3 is CATPRGGAYGYTF. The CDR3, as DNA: TGTGCCACCCCCCGGGGGGGGGCCTATGGCTACACCTTC.

The CDR3 is CASETYNEQFF. In nucleotides, the CDR3 is TGTGCCAGCGAGACTTACAATGAGCAGTTCTTC. This rearrangement joins TRBV3-1 (or the pseudogene TRBV3-2) to TRBJ2-1; D call uncertain. The germline V gene has CDR1 LGHDT and CDR2 YNNKEL (reference sequence). The CDR3 sequence is 11 residues long. Trimming stripped 8 bases from V and 4 bases from J, with 6 bases between.

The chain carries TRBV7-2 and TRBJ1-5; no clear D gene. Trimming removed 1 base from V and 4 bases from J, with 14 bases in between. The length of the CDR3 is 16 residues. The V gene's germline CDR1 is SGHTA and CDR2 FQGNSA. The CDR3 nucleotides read TGTGCCAGCAGCTTAGGATCACGGGGAGTAAATCAGCCCCAGCATTTT. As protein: CASSLGSRGVNQPQHF.

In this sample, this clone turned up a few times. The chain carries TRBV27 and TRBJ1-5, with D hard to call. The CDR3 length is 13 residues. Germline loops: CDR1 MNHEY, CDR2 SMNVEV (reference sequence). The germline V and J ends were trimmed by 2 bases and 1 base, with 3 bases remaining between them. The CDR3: CASSLVSNQPQHF. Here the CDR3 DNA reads TGTGCCAGCAGTTTAGTAAGCAATCAGCCCCAGCATTTT.

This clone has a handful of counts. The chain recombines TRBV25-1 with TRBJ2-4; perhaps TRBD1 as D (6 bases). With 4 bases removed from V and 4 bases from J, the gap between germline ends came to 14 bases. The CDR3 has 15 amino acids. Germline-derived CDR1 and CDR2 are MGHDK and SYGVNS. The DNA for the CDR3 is TGTGCCAGCAGTGGGGGATCGGGACAAAAAAACATTCAGTACTTC. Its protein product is CASSGGSGQKNIQYF.

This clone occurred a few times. The CDR3 DNA reads TGTGCCACCCAAGGCGGGACAGGGGGCGCGGGTCAGCCCCAGCATTTT. It translates to CATQGGTGGAGQPQHF. The chain employs TRBV19 and TRBJ1-5; TRBD1 aligns across 12 bases. This CDR3 region has 16 residues. The germline CDR1 and CDR2 sequences are LNHDA and SQIVND (reference sequence). The J segment lost 6 bases and the V segment lost 10 bases, leaving 13 bases of the junction unmatched.

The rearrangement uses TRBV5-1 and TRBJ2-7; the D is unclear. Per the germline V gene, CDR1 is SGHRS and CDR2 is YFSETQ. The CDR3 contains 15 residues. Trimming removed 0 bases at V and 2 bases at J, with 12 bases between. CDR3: CASSLGQPPTYEQYF. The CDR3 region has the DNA TGCGCCAGCAGCTTGGGACAACCTCCAACCTACGAGCAGTACTTC.

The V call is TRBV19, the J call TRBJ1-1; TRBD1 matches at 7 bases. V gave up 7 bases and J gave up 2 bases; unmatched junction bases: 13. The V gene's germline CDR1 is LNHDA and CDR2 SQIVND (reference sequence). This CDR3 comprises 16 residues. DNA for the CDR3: TGTGCCAGTACCCGGGGACAGTCGCTTACTAACACTGAAGCTTTCTTT. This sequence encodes CASTRGQSLTNTEAFF.